This TCR beta chain was sequenced in a study of blood T cell repertoires in COVID-19. The wider study: COVID-19 samples collected from the United States, Italy and Spain covered acute and convalescent phases. T cells, B-cell-depleted T cells, or PBMCs supplied cDNA or gDNA.

The CDR3 sequence is 13 residues long. The germline V gene encodes CDR1 ENHRY and CDR2 SYGVKD. Trimming removed 3 bases at V and 6 bases at J, with 9 bases between. In the original workflow: Nucleated cell counts were estimated from reference gene primer amplification. Data came from immunoSEQ multiplex PCR; TCRdb stores just in-frame clones and leaves some out. The DNA was the basis for D and trimming; V, J and clone size are from that table. The table shows 150,000 to 200,000 clones, with 90% to 95% occurring only once. This clonotype originated in a man aged 45-65 years with acute or convalescent COVID-19. Sequencing was carried out using peripheral blood. The chain employs TRBV10-3 and TRBJ1-5, with D unresolved. CDR3 sequence: CAISDLGAQPQHF. In DNA, the CDR3 is TGTGCCATCAGTGATTTGGGAGCTCAGCCCCAGCATTTT.